A single sample is the source of the 3 T cell receptor beta chains below, sequenced in a study of shared clonotypes between healthy human individuals. Using immunoSEQ multiplex PCR, the repertoire was profiled, and TCRdb retains in-frame clones only, with some absent. The table has 2,500,000 or so clones, 80% to 95% seen once. Sequenced input: naive CD4+ T cells from PBMCs. Noted subset: CD45RA+ positively selected. Every receptor here comes from a man younger than 30 in good health. Some clones in this sample may be carry-over from other donors' samples.

The chain combines TRBV7-2 with TRBJ2-7; 11 bases line up with TRBD2. Trimming took 2 bases from V and 1 from J; bases not matched to a gene: 4. CDR3 length equals 16 residues. Germline lookup yields CDR1 SGHTA and CDR2 FQGNSA. The CDR3 loop is CASSLLGTSGSYEQYF. In DNA form, the CDR3 reads TGTGCCAGCAGCTTATTAGGGACTAGCGGTTCCTACGAGCAGTACTTC.

This clone was recorded only once. The chain couples TRBV5-4 to TRBJ2-5, with a tentative D call TRBD1 (5 bases). This CDR3 has 15 amino acids. V was pared by 1 base and J by 4 bases, with 14 bases between. Germline V lookup: CDR1 SGHNT, CDR2 YYREEE (reference sequence). The CDR3 protein is CASSLPRQLGETQYF. The CDR3 coding sequence is TGTGCCAGCAGCTTGCCTCGACAGTTGGGAGAGACCCAGTACTTC.

This chain uses TRBV15 with TRBJ2-7, with D hard to call. The CDR3 has 14 residues. Trimming cost V 0 bases and J 4 bases, with 10 bases left between them. Germline CDR1 is LNHNV and CDR2 is YYDKDF (reference sequence). The CDR3 sequence is CATSRDGSRYEQYF. CDR3 nucleotides: TGTGCCACCAGCAGAGACGGGTCTCGGTACGAGCAGTACTTC.